The next 25 T cell receptor beta chains were all read from a single sample in a study of cytomegalovirus exposure and HLA in healthy donors. PCR used 60 Vbeta primers and 13 Jbeta primers. Produced via immunoSEQ multiplex PCR; TCRdb's table is partial and in-frame only. Listed are around 40,000 clones; 1% to 1.5% falls within the top ten. Source material: PBMCs. The receptors shown here come from a man younger than 40 in good health and CMV-seronegative.

The chain recombines TRBV29-1 with TRBJ1-4; 10 bases map to TRBD1. CDR3 length: 13 amino acids. CDR1 is SQVTM, CDR2 ANQGSEA, per germline. V was pared by 5 bases and J by 8 bases, with 5 bases of the junction left unmatched. CDR3 sequence: CSVRQGATEKLFF. CDR3 bases: TGCAGCGTTCGACAGGGGGCGACGGAAAAACTGTTTTTT.

The V and J genes are TRBV6-1 and TRBJ2-5; a possible D gene is TRBD1 (8 bases). The CDR3 has 17 residues. V dropped 1 base and J dropped 5 bases, with 20 bases sitting between them. From germline, CDR1 is MNHNS and CDR2 SASEGT. This CDR3 is CASSEDWGGTGEETQYF. The CDR3 DNA follows: TGTGCCAGCAGTGAAGACTGGGGGGGGACAGGCGAGGAGACCCAGTACTTC.

J is TRBJ1-2 and V is TRBV4-2; 9 nucleotides agree with TRBD1. Germline CDR1 is LGHNA and CDR2 is YNFKEQ. With V trimmed by 4 bases and J by 5 bases, 5 bases remained unmatched. This CDR3 has 14 residues. The CDR3 DNA sequence: TGTGCCAGCAGCCCGGGACAGGGAGCGTATGGCTACACCTTC. This sequence encodes CASSPGQGAYGYTF.

This chain joins TRBV13 and TRBJ2-3, with a possible D match to TRBD2 (7 bases). Trimming left V 5 bases short and J 2 bases short, with 14 bases between. In germline, CDR1 is PRHDT, CDR2 FYEKMQ (reference sequence). The CDR3 is made up of 15 amino acids. CDR3 amino acids: CASSRRGAPTDTQYF. The CDR3 nucleotides are TGTGCCAGCAGCCGACGGGGGGCCCCCACAGATACGCAGTATTTT.

This sequence joins TRBV5-1 and TRBJ1-2; no clear D. Per the germline V gene, CDR1 is SGHRS and CDR2 is YFSETQ. The CDR3 runs to 15 residues. The V and J ends lost 0 bases and 4 bases respectively, with 13 bases between them. In DNA form, the CDR3 reads TGCGCCAGCAGCTTGGCGGTTGAGAGTTTCTATGGCTACACCTTC. Translated: CASSLAVESFYGYTF.

The chain uses TRBV4-3 and TRBJ2-7, with 14 bases matching TRBD2. Per the germline V gene, CDR1 is LGHNA and CDR2 is YSLEER. The CDR3 spans 17 residues. V was clipped by 0 bases and J by 2 bases; unmatched bases: 3. CDR3 region: CASSQDRGLAGAYEQYF. The CDR3 DNA reads as TGCGCCAGCAGCCAAGACAGGGGACTAGCGGGGGCCTACGAGCAGTACTTC.

This rearrangement joins TRBV5-4 to TRBJ2-3, with D uncertain. Germline-derived CDR1 and CDR2 are SGHNT and YYREEE (reference sequence). Trimming shortened V by 4 bases and J by 1 base, and 16 bases separated the two germline ends. This CDR3 has 16 amino acids. The CDR3 coding sequence is TGTGCCAGCAGCCCTTCTCTGCGCGGTCGCACAGATACGCAGTATTTT. Translating gives CASSPSLRGRTDTQYF. The full variable domain, its missing parts supplied by reference TRBV5-4 and TRBJ2-3, is ETGVTQSPTHLIKTRGQQVTLRCSSQSGHNTVSWYQQALGQGPQFIFQYYREEENGRGNFPPRFSGLQFPNYSSELNVNALELDDSALYLCASSPSLRGRTDTQYFGPGTRLTVL.

V gene TRBV4-2 combines with J gene TRBJ2-1; perhaps TRBD2 as D (6 bases). CDR1 is LGHNA and CDR2 is YNFKEQ in the germline V gene. V shed 4 bases and J shed 5 bases, with 15 bases lying between them. The CDR3 has 15 amino acids. The CDR3 sequence: CASSRLASTDNEQFF. Here the CDR3 DNA reads TGTGCCAGCAGCCGTCTAGCGTCCACCGACAATGAGCAGTTCTTC.

V and J are TRBV18 and TRBJ1-4; D gene ambiguous. The CDR3 consists of 15 residues. The germline gives CDR1 KGHSH, CDR2 LQKENI. Trimming removed 5 bases from V and 3 bases from J, with 13 bases in between. CDR3 residues: CASSYRVRANEKLFF. CDR3 in DNA: TGTGCCAGCTCATACCGGGTTAGAGCTAATGAAAAACTGTTTTTT.

The rearrangement joins TRBV4-1 to TRBJ1-5; D remains ambiguous. This CDR3 has 17 residues. Germline V gene lookup returns CDR1 MGHRA and CDR2 YSYEKL. Trimming left V 0 bases short and J 7 bases short, with 19 bases between. This chain's CDR3 is CASSQDAAGGLIQPQHF. The CDR3 bases are TGCGCCAGCAGCCAAGATGCAGCCGGAGGCCTAATCCAGCCCCAGCATTTT.

This chain links TRBV19 with TRBJ1-5, with D perhaps matching TRBD1 (6 bases). This CDR3 comprises 14 residues. Germline assignment: CDR1 LNHDA and CDR2 SQIVND (reference sequence). Deletions cut 1 base from V and 4 bases from J, with 8 bases between. CDR3 DNA sequence: TGTGCCAGTAGTATAGCCAGGGGAAATCAGCCCCAGCATTTT. Translation: CASSIARGNQPQHF. Filled out from reference TRBV19 and TRBJ1-5, the complete variable domain reads DGGITQSPKYLFRKEGQNVTLSCEQNLNHDAMYWYRQDPGQGLRLIYYSQIVNDFQKGDIAEGYSVSREKKESFPLTVTSAQKNPTAFYLCASSIARGNQPQHFGDGTRLSIL.

The genes are TRBV11-2 and TRBJ2-2; D is perhaps TRBD1 (6 bases). This CDR3 spans 17 amino acids. Trimming removed 0 bases at V and 2 bases at J, with 13 bases between. Germline assignment: CDR1 SGHAT and CDR2 FQNNGV. The CDR3 region has the DNA TGTGCCAGCAGCTTAGATCTATCAGGGGAAAACACCGGGGAGCTGTTTTTT. This codes for CASSLDLSGENTGELFF.

The V gene is TRBV9, the J gene TRBJ2-1; 13 bases are shared with TRBD2. Looked up from germline, CDR1 is SGDLS and CDR2 is YYNGEE. V gave up 0 bases and J gave up 11 bases; unmatched junction bases: 8. The length of the CDR3 is 16 residues. CDR3 bases: TGTGCCAGCAGCGTAGAACTAGCGGGAGGGCCCGCTAAGCAGTTCTTC. Protein product: CASSVELAGGPAKQFF.

V and J are TRBV5-1 and TRBJ2-7; the match to TRBD2 covers 8 bases. This CDR3 comprises 16 residues. The V segment lost 0 bases and the J segment 4 bases; nucleotides outside the gene matches: 9. Per the germline V gene, CDR1 is SGHRS and CDR2 is YFSETQ. The CDR3 spells CASSLGATSEVYEQYF. CDR3 coding DNA: TGCGCCAGCAGCTTGGGGGCGACTAGCGAAGTATACGAGCAGTACTTC.

J is TRBJ2-5 and V is TRBV9, with D possibly TRBD1 on 5 matching bases. The CDR3 is 15 amino acids. Trimming removed 2 bases at V and 1 base at J, with 12 bases between. Germline-derived CDR1 and CDR2 are SGDLS and YYNGEE. The CDR3 region is CASSVYQGFQETQYF. Here the CDR3 DNA reads TGTGCCAGCAGCGTTTATCAGGGTTTCCAAGAGACCCAGTACTTC.

This chain links TRBV5-6 with TRBJ2-1, with 13 bases matching TRBD2. J lost 7 bases, V lost 5 bases, and 12 bases had no gene match. The CDR3 totals 17 residues. Germline V CDR1 and CDR2: SGHDT, YYEEEE. CDR3: CASRRTSGRDSGNEQFF. In DNA, the CDR3 is TGTGCCAGCAGGCGTACTAGCGGGAGGGACAGCGGTAATGAGCAGTTCTTC.

Written as DNA, the CDR3 is TGCAGCGTTAGGGGCGGGAATTCCTACGAGCAGTACTTC. It translates to CSVRGGNSYEQYF. J is TRBJ2-7 and V is TRBV29-1, with D possibly TRBD2 on 6 matching bases. Looked up from germline, CDR1 is SQVTM and CDR2 is ANQGSEA. The CDR3 has 13 amino acids. The ends were cut back, 5 bases at V and 1 base at J, with 12 bases in the middle.

The V and J genes are TRBV19 and TRBJ2-1, with D possibly being TRBD2 (6 bases). The CDR3 is 16 amino acids. Germline CDR1 reads LNHDA; CDR2 reads SQIVND (reference sequence). Trimming shortened V by 6 bases and J by 0 bases, and 15 bases separated the two germline ends. Here the CDR3 DNA reads TGTGCCAGTAGGGGACCGGGACTGAGCTCCTACAATGAGCAGTTCTTC. It encodes CASRGPGLSSYNEQFF.

The chain employs TRBV5-1 and TRBJ1-6; 8 bases agree with TRBD1. The CDR3 has 16 residues. Germline V gene lookup returns CDR1 SGHRS and CDR2 YFSETQ. The ends lost 0 bases at V and 8 bases at J; junction bases unmatched: 7. The CDR3 region is CASSLGQDREHSPLHF. The CDR3 coding sequence is TGCGCCAGCAGCTTGGGCCAGGACAGGGAACATTCACCCCTCCACTTT.

The chain uses TRBV29-1 and TRBJ2-7; 7 bases align to TRBD1. This CDR3 spans 16 amino acids. Germline assignment: CDR1 SQVTM and CDR2 ANQGSEA. Trimming cost V 5 bases and J 5 bases; bases outside gene matches: 18. The DNA for the CDR3 is TGCAGCGTTAGTGGTTATAGGGGGCGATGGATGGACGAGCAGTACTTC. It yields the protein CSVSGYRGRWMDEQYF.

The chain recombines TRBV30 with TRBJ1-2, with 9 nucleotides matching TRBD1. The CDR3 runs to 13 residues. CDR1 is GTSNPN, CDR2 SVGIG, per germline (reference sequence). J was trimmed by 4 bases and V by 6 bases; bases with no gene match: 6. CDR3 amino acids: CACRDREAYGYTF. CDR3 in DNA: TGTGCCTGTAGGGACAGGGAGGCCTATGGCTACACCTTC.

The chain is built from TRBV7-2 and TRBJ2-7, with a tentative D call TRBD1 (6 bases). The CDR3 is made up of 15 amino acids. Germline CDR1 SGHTA, CDR2 FQGNSA. Trimming pared 2 bases from V and 4 bases from J, leaving 15 bases between. CDR3 protein: CASSLFGTQGYEQYF. DNA of the CDR3: TGTGCCAGCAGCTTATTCGGGACCCAGGGGTACGAGCAGTACTTC.

The chain is built from TRBV14 and TRBJ1-2; D unclear. Germline CDR1 is SGHDN and CDR2 is FVKESK. This CDR3 is 13 amino acids long. The germline V and J ends were trimmed by 4 bases and 2 bases, with 8 bases remaining between them. The CDR3 reads CASSPNQNYGYTF. The CDR3 DNA is TGTGCCAGCAGCCCAAACCAGAACTATGGCTACACCTTC. Full variable domain (outside the CDR3, taken from reference TRBV14 and TRBJ1-2): EAGVTQFPSHSVIEKGQTVTLRCDPISGHDNLYWYRRVMGKEIKFLLHFVKESKQDESGMPNNRFLAERTGGTYSTLKVQPAELEDSGVYFCASSPNQNYGYTFGSGTRLTVV.

The gene calls are TRBV30 and TRBJ1-2, with TRBD1 as a possible D gene (5 bases). The CDR3 has 12 amino acids. Germline V gene sequence: CDR1 GTSNPN, CDR2 SVGIG (reference sequence). The V end lost 3 bases, the J end lost 8 bases, and 13 bases lay between the germline ends. CDR3 in amino acids: CAWSPGVMGYTF. CDR3 DNA sequence: TGTGCCTGGAGCCCGGGGGTGATGGGCTACACCTTC.

The genes are TRBV30 and TRBJ2-7, with TRBD1 identical over 7 bases. CDR1 is GTSNPN and CDR2 is SVGIG in the germline V gene (reference sequence). This CDR3 spans 12 amino acids. V trimming: 3 bases; J trimming: 6 bases; junction bases outside the gene matches: 5. The CDR3 bases are TGTGCCTGGAGGGGACAGCTCGCCGAGCAGTACTTC. This gives the protein CAWRGQLAEQYF. Drawing the rest from reference TRBV30 and TRBJ2-7, the complete variable domain is SQTIHQWPATLVQPVGSPLSLECTVEGTSNPNLYWYRQAAGRGLQLLFYSVGIGQISSEVPQNLSASRPQDRQFILSSKKLLLSDSGFYLCAWRGQLAEQYFGPGTRLTVT.